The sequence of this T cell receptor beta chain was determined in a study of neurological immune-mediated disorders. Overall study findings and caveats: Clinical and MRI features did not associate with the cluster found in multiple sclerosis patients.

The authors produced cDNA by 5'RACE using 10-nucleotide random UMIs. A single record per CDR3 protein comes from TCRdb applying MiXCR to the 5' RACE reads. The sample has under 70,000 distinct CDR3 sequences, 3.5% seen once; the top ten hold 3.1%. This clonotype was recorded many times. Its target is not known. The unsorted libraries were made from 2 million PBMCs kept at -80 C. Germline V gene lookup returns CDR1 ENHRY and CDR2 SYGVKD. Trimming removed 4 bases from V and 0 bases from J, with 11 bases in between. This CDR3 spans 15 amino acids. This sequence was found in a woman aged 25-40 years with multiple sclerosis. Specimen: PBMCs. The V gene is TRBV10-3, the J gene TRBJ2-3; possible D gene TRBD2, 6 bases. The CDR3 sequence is CAISVTGGSTDTQYF. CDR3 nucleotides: TGTGCCATCAGTGTAACTGGAGGGAGCACAGATACGCAGTATTTT.